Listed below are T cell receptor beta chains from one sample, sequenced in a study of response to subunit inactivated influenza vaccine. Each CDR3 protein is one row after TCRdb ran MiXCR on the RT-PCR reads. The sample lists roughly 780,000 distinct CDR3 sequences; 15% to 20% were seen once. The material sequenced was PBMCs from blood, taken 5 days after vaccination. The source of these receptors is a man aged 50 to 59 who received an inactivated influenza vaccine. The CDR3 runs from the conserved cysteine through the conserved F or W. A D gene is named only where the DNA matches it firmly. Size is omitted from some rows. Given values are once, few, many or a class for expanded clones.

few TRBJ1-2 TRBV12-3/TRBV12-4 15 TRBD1 TGTGCCAGCAGTTACGCCGGGACAGCTAACTATGGCTACACCTTC CASSYAGTANYGYTF
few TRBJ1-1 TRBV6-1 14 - TGTGCCAGCAGTGAAGTGTACGGGAACACTGAAGCTTTCTTT CASSEVYGNTEAFF
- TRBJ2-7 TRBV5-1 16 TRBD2 TGCGCCAGCGGCGAATCTATAGCGGGGCATACGGGCGAGCAGTACTTC CASGESIAGHTGEQYF
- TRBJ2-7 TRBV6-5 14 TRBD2 TGTGCCAGCATTTCGCGGGAGGGGTACTACGAGCAGTACTTC CASISREGYYEQYF
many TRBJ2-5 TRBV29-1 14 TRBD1 TGCAGCGTCCGGGACAGGGGGCGTCAAGAGACCCAGTACTTC CSVRDRGRQETQYF
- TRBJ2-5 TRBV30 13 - TGTGCCTGGAGTGTCTACAGACAAGAGACCCAGTACTTC CAWSVYRQETQYF
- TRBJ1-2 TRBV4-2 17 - TGTGCCAGCAGCCAAGGATTATTGAGGGAAGCTAACTATGGCTACACCTTC CASSQGLLREANYGYTF
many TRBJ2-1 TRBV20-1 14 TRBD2 TGCAGTGCCCTGGGGGCTAGCGGGAGCTATGAGCAGTTCTTC CSALGASGSYEQFF
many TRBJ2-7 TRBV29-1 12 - TGCAGCGCCTGGAAGGGGGGCTACGAGCAGTACTTC CSAWKGGYEQYF
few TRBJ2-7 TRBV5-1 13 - TGCGCCAGCAGCTTTAAGGGATCGGGCGAGCAGTACTTC CASSFKGSGEQYF
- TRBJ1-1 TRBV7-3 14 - TGTGCCAGCAGCTTAACGTCGGGTCGGGCTGAAGCTTTCTTT CASSLTSGRAEAFF
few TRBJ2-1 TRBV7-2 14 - TGTGCCAGCAGCTTGACACCATGGGATAATGAGCAGTTCTTC CASSLTPWDNEQFF
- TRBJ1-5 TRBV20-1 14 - TGCAGTGCTAGAGAGGCAAAGGGGAATCAGCCCCAGCATTTT CSAREAKGNQPQHF
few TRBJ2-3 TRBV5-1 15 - TGCGCCAGCAGCTTGGGGGCTTACGGCACAGATACGCAGTATTTT CASSLGAYGTDTQYF
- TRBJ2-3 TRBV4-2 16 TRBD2 TGTGCCAGCAGCCAAGATAACCTAGCGGGAACAGATACGCAGTATTTT CASSQDNLAGTDTQYF
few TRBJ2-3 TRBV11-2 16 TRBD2 TGTGCCAGCAGCTTACGGAAGGGACTAGGACCAGATACGCAGTATTTT CASSLRKGLGPDTQYF
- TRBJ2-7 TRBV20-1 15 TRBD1 TGCAGTGGAGGAGGGACAGGGGGCCAAACAAACGAGCAGTACTTC CSGGGTGGQTNEQYF
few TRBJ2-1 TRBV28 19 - TGTGCCAGCAGTCCAGTCTTAGTGGGGGCTTGGGTCCAAAACAATGAGCAGTTCTTC CASSPVLVGAWVQNNEQFF
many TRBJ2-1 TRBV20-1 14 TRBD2 TGCAGTGCTAGGCGGACTAGCGGGAGGAACGAGCAGTTCTTC CSARRTSGRNEQFF
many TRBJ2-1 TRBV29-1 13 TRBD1 TGCAGCGCGACCGGGACAGGGCCCAATGAGCAGTTCTTC CSATGTGPNEQFF
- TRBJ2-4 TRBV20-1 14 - TGCAGTGCTAGCGGGGCCCGAGGAAAAAACATTCAGTACTTC CSASGARGKNIQYF
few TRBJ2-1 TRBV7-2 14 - TGTGCCAGCAGCGACGGGAGAGGTTTCAATGAGCAGTTCTTC CASSDGRGFNEQFF
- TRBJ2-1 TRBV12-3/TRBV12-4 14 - TGTGCCAGCAGTTATGGGAGGAACTACAATGAGCAGTTCTTC CASSYGRNYNEQFF
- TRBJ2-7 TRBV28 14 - TGTGCCAGCAGTTTAATTCTCCGACGGACGGAGCAGTACTTC CASSLILRRTEQYF
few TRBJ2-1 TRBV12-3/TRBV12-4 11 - TGTGCCAGCAGACAAAGGTGGGGGCAGTTCTTC CASRQRWGQFF
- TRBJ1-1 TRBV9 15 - TGTGCCAGCAGCGTAGGTAGGGCGCCGGGCACTGAAGCTTTCTTT CASSVGRAPGTEAFF
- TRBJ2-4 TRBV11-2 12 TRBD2 TGTGCCAGCGCCGTGGGAGGGAGCATTCAGTACTTC CASAVGGSIQYF
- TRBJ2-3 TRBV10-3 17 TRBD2 TGTGCCATCAGTCCCGGACTAGCGGGGGGGCTGAGAGATACGCAGTATTTT CAISPGLAGGLRDTQYF
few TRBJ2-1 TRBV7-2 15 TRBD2 TGTGCCAGCAGCTTATCGGCGGGGGGGCAGAATGAGCAGTTCTTC CASSLSAGGQNEQFF
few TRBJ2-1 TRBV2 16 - TGTGCCAGCAGCTCTACCTTAGCGTCTTCCTACAATGAGCAGTTCTTC CASSSTLASSYNEQFF
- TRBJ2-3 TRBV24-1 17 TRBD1 TGTGCCACCAGTGATGGGACCGGGACAGGGTTTACAGATACGCAGTATTTT CATSDGTGTGFTDTQYF
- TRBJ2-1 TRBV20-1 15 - TGCAGTGCTAGAAACTGGGGCGGGACGTACAATGAGCAGTTCTTC CSARNWGGTYNEQFF
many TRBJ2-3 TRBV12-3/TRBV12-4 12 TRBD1 TGTGCCAGCAGCCAAGACAGGGGTACGCAGTATTTT CASSQDRGTQYF
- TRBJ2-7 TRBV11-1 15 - TGTGCCAGCAGCTCTCTAGCGCAACAATCCTACGAGCAGTACTTC CASSSLAQQSYEQYF
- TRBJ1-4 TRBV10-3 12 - TGTGCCATCAAGGGAACTAATGAAAAACTGTTTTTT CAIKGTNEKLFF
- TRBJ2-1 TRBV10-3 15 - TGTGCCATCAGTGAGCGGCGGGACGGTGGGGCTGAGCAGTTCTTC CAISERRDGGAEQFF
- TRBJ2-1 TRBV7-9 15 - TGTGCCAGCAGCTTATGGGCAGCCTATAAGTATGAGCAGTTCTTC CASSLWAAYKYEQFF
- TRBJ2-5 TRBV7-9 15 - TGTGCCAGCAGCTCGCATCGACAAGGCCAAGAGACCCAGTACTTC CASSSHRQGQETQYF
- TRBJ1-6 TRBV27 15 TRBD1 TGTGCCAGCAGTCCAAGGGACAGCTATAATTCACCCCTCCACTTT CASSPRDSYNSPLHF
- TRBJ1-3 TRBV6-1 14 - TGTGCCAGCAGGTCCGGTTTCTCTGGAAACACCATATATTTT CASRSGFSGNTIYF
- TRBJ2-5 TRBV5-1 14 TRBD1 TGCGCCAGCAGCGTCGAAGGGGGCCGGGAGACCCAGTACTTC CASSVEGGRETQYF
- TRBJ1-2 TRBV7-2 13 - TGTGCCAGCAGCTCAGCGGGGGTTTATGGCTACACCTTC CASSSAGVYGYTF
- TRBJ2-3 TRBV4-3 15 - TGCGCCAGCAGCCAAGGGATAGCAAACACAGATACGCAGTATTTT CASSQGIANTDTQYF
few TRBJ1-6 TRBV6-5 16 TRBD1 TGTGCCAGCAGTTATCAGGGGGCCGACTATAATTCACCCCTCCACTTT CASSYQGADYNSPLHF
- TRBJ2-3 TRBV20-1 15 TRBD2 TGCAGTGCTCCCCGCACTAGCGGTTGGACAGATACGCAGTTTTTT CSAPRTSGWTDTQFF
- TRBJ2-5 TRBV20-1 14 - TGCAGTGCTAGTAGGGGACGGGGAGGAGAGACCCAGTACTTC CSASRGRGGETQYF